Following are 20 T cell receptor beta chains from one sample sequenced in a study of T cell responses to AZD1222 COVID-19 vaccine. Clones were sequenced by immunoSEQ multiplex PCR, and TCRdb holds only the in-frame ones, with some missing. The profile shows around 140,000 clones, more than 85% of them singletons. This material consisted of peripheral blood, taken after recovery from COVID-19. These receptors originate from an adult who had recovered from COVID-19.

In DNA form, the CDR3 reads TGTGCCAGCAAAGGGCGGGGTAGTGACACCGGGGAGCTGTTTTTT. Translated: CASKGRGSDTGELFF. V is TRBV28 and J is TRBJ2-2; D perhaps matches TRBD2 (6 bases). The CDR3 covers 15 residues. The ends were cut back, 7 bases at V and 3 bases at J, with 15 bases in the middle. Germline CDR1 reads MDHEN; CDR2 reads SYDVKM. The whole variable domain, remainder taken from reference TRBV28 and TRBJ2-2, is DVKVTQSSRYLVKRTGEKVFLECVQDMDHENMFWYRQDPGLGLRLIYFSYDVKMKEKGDIPEGYSVSREKKERFSLILESASTNQTSMYLCASKGRGSDTGELFFGEGSRLTVL.

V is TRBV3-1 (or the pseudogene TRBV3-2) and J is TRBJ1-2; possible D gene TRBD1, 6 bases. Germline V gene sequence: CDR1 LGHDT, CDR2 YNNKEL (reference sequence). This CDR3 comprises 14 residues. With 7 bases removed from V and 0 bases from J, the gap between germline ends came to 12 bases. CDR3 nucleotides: TGTGCCAGCATCGTCACAGGGCCTAACTATGGCTACACCTTC. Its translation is CASIVTGPNYGYTF.

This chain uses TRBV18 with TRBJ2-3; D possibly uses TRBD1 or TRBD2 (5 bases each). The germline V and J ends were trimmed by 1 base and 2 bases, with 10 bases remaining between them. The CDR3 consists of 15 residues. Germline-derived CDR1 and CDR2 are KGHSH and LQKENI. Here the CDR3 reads CASSPLLGDTDTQYF. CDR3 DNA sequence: TGTGCCAGCTCACCACTTCTGGGGGACACAGATACGCAGTATTTT.

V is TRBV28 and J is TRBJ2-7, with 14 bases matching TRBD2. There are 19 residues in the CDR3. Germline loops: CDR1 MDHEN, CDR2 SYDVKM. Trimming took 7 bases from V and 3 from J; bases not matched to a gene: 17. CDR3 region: CASTATLGTSGSSSYEQYF. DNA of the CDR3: TGTGCCAGCACCGCTACTCTGGGGACTAGCGGGAGTTCAAGCTACGAGCAGTACTTC.

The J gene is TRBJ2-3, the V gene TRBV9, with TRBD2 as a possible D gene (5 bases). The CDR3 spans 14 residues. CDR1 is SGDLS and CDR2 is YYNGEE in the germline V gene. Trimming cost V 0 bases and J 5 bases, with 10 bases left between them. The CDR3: CASSVGGPRDTQYF. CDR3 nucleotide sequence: TGTGCCAGCAGCGTAGGCGGGCCCAGAGATACGCAGTATTTT.

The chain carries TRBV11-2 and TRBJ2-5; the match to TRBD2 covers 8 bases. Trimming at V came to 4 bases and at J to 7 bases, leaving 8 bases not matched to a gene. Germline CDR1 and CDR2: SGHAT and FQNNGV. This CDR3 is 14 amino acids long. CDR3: CASSSPPTSGTQYF. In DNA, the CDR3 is TGTGCCAGCAGCTCCCCCCCTACTAGCGGGACCCAGTACTTC.

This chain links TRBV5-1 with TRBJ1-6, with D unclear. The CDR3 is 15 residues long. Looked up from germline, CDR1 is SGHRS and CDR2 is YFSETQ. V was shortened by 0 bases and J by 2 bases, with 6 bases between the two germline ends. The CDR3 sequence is CASSLGVTYNSPLHF. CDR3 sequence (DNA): TGCGCCAGCAGCTTGGGGGTTACCTATAATTCACCCCTCCACTTT.

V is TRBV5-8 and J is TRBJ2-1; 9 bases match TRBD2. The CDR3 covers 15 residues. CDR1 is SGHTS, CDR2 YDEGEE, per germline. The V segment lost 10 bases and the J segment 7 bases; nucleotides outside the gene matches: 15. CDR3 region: CAGRFSGSLWNEQFF. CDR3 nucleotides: TGTGCCGGGCGGTTTAGCGGGAGTTTGTGGAATGAGCAGTTCTTC.

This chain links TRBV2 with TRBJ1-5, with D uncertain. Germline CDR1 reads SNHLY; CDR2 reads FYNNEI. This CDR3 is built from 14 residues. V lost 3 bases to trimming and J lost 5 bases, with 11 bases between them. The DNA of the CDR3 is TGTGCCAGCAGTGAGGAGGCAGCCCATCAGCCCCAGCATTTT. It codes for CASSEEAAHQPQHF.

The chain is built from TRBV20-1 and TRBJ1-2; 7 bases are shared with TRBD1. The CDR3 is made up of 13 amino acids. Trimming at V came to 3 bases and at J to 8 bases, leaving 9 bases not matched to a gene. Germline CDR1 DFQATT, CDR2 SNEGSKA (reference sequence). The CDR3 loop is CSASRQGIRGYTF. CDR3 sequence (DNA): TGCAGTGCTAGTCGACAGGGTATCCGCGGCTACACCTTC.

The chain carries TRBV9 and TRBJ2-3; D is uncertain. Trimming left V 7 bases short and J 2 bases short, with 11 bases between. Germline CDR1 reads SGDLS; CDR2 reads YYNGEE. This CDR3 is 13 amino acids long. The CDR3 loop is CASGPRYTDTQYF. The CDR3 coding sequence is TGTGCCAGCGGTCCCCGTTACACAGATACGCAGTATTTT.

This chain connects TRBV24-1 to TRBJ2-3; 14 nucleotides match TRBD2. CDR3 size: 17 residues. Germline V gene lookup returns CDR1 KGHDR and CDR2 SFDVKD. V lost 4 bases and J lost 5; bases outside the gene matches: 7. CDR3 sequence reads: CATSDRGTSGRGDTQYF. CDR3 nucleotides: TGTGCCACCAGTGACCGGGGGACTAGCGGGAGAGGAGATACGCAGTATTTT.

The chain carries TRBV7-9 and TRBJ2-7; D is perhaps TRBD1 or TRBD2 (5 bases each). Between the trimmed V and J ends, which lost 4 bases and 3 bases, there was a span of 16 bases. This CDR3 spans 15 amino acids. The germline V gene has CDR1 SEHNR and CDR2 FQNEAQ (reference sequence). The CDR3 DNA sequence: TGTGCCAGCAGCTCTTCGTGGGGGATCGACTACGAGCAGTACTTC. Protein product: CASSSSWGIDYEQYF.

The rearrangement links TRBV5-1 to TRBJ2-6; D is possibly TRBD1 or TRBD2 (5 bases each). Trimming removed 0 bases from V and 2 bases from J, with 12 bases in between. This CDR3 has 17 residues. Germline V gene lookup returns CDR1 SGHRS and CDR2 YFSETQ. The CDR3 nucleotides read TGCGCCAGCAGCTTGGTGCCCCAGGGACCTGGGGCCAACGTCCTGACTTTC. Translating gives CASSLVPQGPGANVLTF.

CDR3 sequence (DNA): TGTGCCAGCAGCTGGGGGGACGAGCAGTACTTC. This translates into CASSWGDEQYF. The chain uses TRBV6-5 and TRBJ2-7, with D perhaps TRBD2 (6 bases). V was clipped by 6 bases and J by 5 bases, with 8 bases between them. This CDR3 region has 11 residues. Germline CDR1 MNHEY, CDR2 SVGAGI.

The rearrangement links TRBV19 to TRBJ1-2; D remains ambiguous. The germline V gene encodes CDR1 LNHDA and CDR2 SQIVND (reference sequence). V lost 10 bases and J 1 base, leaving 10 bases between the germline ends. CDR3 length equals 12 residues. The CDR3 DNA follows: TGTGCCACTACGGGCGGTAACTATGGCTACACCTTC. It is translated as CATTGGNYGYTF.

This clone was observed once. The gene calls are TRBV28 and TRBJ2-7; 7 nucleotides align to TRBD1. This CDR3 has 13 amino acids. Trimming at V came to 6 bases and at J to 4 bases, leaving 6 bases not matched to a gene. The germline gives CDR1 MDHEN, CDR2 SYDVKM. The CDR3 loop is CASRAGTVYEQYF. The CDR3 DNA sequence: TGTGCCAGCAGGGCCGGGACAGTATACGAGCAGTACTTC.

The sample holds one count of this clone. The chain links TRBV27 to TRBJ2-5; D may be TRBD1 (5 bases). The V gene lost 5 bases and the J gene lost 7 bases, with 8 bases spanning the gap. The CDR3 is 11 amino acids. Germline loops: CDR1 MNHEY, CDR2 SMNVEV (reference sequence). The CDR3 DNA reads TGTGCCAGCAGTGGGGCCGGGACCCAGTACTTC. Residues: CASSGAGTQYF.

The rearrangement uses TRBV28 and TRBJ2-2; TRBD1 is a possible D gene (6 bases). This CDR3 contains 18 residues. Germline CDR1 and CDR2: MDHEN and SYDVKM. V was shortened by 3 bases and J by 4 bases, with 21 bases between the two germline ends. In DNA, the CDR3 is TGTGCCAGCAGTTTCTTTAGGTTTTGGGACACAATCACCGGGGAGCTGTTTTTT. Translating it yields CASSFFRFWDTITGELFF. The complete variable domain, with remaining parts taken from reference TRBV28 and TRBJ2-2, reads DVKVTQSSRYLVKRTGEKVFLECVQDMDHENMFWYRQDPGLGLRLIYFSYDVKMKEKGDIPEGYSVSREKKERFSLILESASTNQTSMYLCASSFFRFWDTITGELFFGEGSRLTVL.

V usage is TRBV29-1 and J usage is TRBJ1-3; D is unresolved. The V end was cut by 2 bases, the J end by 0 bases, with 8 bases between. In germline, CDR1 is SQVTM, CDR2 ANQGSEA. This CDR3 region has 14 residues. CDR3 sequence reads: CSVEWAASGNTIYF. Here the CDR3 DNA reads TGCAGCGTTGAATGGGCCGCCTCTGGAAACACCATATATTTT.